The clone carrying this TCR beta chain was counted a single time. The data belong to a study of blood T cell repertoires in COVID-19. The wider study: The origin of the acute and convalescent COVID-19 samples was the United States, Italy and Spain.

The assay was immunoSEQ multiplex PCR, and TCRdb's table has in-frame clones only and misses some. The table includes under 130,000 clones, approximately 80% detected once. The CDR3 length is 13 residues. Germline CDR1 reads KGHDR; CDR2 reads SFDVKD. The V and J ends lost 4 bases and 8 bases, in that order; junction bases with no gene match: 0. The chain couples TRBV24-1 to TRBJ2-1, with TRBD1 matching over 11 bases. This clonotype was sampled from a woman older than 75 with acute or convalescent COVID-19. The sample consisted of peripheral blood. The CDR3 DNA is TGTGCCACCAGTGAGGGACAGGGGGATGAGCAGTTCTTC. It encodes CATSEGQGDEQFF.